The clone carrying this TCR beta chain has ten or more counts. Its antigen is unidentified. This sample stems from a study of T cell repertoires in cytomegalovirus infection. Study in general: Both a matching HLA type and CMV infection were indicated by public TCR beta signatures. Study findings and constraints: Dominating the ex vivo response were HLA-C-restricted CMV-specific TCR beta clonotypes.

Using its own MiXCR run on the reads, TCRdb lists one record per CDR3 protein. The profile covers a few hundred thousand distinct CDR3 sequences, with roughly 10% appearing a single time and roughly 16% taken by the ten largest. Germline V gives CDR1 SEHNR, CDR2 FQNEAQ (reference sequence). The CDR3 covers 17 residues. Trimming took 5 bases from V and 0 from J; bases not matched to a gene: 12. The chain uses TRBV7-9 and TRBJ1-2; TRBD1 agrees at 7 bases. The sample was PBMCs. The TCR comes from a human donor in good health (CMV status not recorded). Some clones in this sample may be carry-over from other donors' samples. In DNA form, the CDR3 reads TGTGCCAGCAGCCACGGACAGGACCTACCTTCTAACTATGGCTACACCTTC. It is translated as CASSHGQDLPSNYGYTF.